These 30 T cell receptor beta chains originate from one sample sequenced in a study of blood T cells in healthy people across ages (dated by TCRdb to about 2015). Library creation used 5' RACE. Data came from an Illumina HiSeq 2500. The second PCR ran for about 6 to 12 cycles and used a J-beta primer mix along with a sample-barcoded 5' primer. TCRdb reprocessing: public reads trimmed at Q25 with fastp, clones called with MiXCR, in-frame beta chains kept. One record per CDR3 amino acid sequence lists the most common genes and DNA. In this sample the table shows 650,000 to 1,000,000 distinct CDR3 sequences, roughly 40% of which occur a single time. Over 10% of the sample belongs to the ten largest clones. Material for sequencing was blood. The receptors derive from a young man in good health.

The genes are TRBV7-2 and TRBJ2-5; 12 positions agree with TRBD2. Germline V gene lookup returns CDR1 SGHTA and CDR2 FQGNSA. The CDR3 consists of 16 residues. With V trimmed by 0 bases and J by 11 bases, 10 bases remained unmatched. CDR3 bases: TGTGCCAGCAGCTTAGCCCTAGCGGGGGGGGCCAATGAGCAGTACTTC. The encoded protein is CASSLALAGGANEQYF.

This clonotype was detected once. V gene TRBV7-2 combines with J gene TRBJ2-1; a weak D match, TRBD1 (6 bases). With 5 bases removed from V and 0 bases from J, the gap between germline ends came to 11 bases. Germline loops: CDR1 SGHTA, CDR2 FQGNSA. There are 15 residues in the CDR3. CDR3 bases: TGTGCCAGCAGCCTCAACAGGGACTCCTACAATGAGCAGTTCTTC. Translation: CASSLNRDSYNEQFF.

This clonotype has at least ten counts. The chain uses TRBV7-2 and TRBJ2-7, with 9 positions matching TRBD2. The germline V gene encodes CDR1 SGHTA and CDR2 FQGNSA. This CDR3 contains 16 residues. Losses at the gene ends were 5 bases for V and 0 bases for J; bases not matched to a gene: 8. CDR3 loop: CASSPASGAPSYEQYF. The DNA of the CDR3 is TGTGCCAGCAGCCCTGCTAGCGGGGCCCCCTCCTACGAGCAGTACTTC.

The chain carries TRBV7-9 and TRBJ1-2, with D possibly TRBD1 on 5 matching bases. V lost 1 base and J lost 9, with 15 bases in between. The CDR3 is 14 amino acids. The germline CDR1 and CDR2 sequences are SEHNR and FQNEAQ (reference sequence). The CDR3 coding sequence is TGTGCCAGCAGCTTAGTTGGGAGGGGTTCGAGCTACACCTTC. Protein: CASSLVGRGSSYTF.

The chain recombines TRBV12-3 or TRBV12-4 with TRBJ2-7, with TRBD1 matching over 7 bases. Trimming at V came to 6 bases and at J to 7 bases, leaving 9 bases not matched to a gene. CDR3 size: 13 residues. CDR3 nucleotides: TGTGCCAGCAGGCCCACAGGGGTCGGTGAGCAGTACTTC. Translated: CASRPTGVGEQYF.

This clonotype was recorded a few times. The genes are TRBV20-1 and TRBJ2-7; 7 nucleotides align to TRBD1. The CDR3 length is 15 residues. V gave up 1 base and J gave up 7 bases; unmatched junction bases: 13. Germline CDR1 DFQATT, CDR2 SNEGSKA (reference sequence). CDR3: CSARVRTGRLWEQYF. CDR3 in DNA: TGCAGTGCTAGAGTCCGGACAGGCCGCTTGTGGGAGCAGTACTTC.

The CDR3 DNA reads as TGTGCCAGCAGCCCCGTGTCGGGGGACGGCTACACCTTC. Protein product: CASSPVSGDGYTF. This rearrangement joins TRBV7-2 to TRBJ1-2, with D maybe TRBD1 (5 bases). The CDR3 sequence is 13 residues long. V lost 5 bases and J lost 8, with 15 bases in between. Germline V CDR1 and CDR2: SGHTA, FQGNSA.

J is TRBJ2-5 and V is TRBV2, with D perhaps matching TRBD2 (6 bases). The V and J ends lost 10 bases and 2 bases respectively, with 14 bases between them. CDR1 is SNHLY, CDR2 FYNNEI, per germline. There are 13 residues in the CDR3. The CDR3, as DNA: TGTGCCAACCCCCGGGACTCGCAAGAGACCCAGTACTTC. It encodes CANPRDSQETQYF.

This clonotype showed up just a few times. V usage is TRBV5-1 and J usage is TRBJ2-5; 14 bases are a match to TRBD2. This CDR3 contains 18 residues. Germline V lookup: CDR1 SGHRS, CDR2 YFSETQ. V lost 4 bases to trimming and J lost 2 bases; unmatched junction nucleotides: 10. CDR3 sequence: CASSPTGTSGGLQETQYF. The CDR3 DNA sequence: TGCGCCAGCAGCCCGACCGGGACTAGCGGGGGATTACAAGAGACCCAGTACTTC.

With respect to this clonotype: A clone one base away is much larger, so this may be a read error. The V and J genes are TRBV7-9 and TRBJ2-7, with 7 bases fitting TRBD1. This CDR3 is 14 amino acids long. Germline V gives CDR1 SEHNR, CDR2 FQNEAQ (reference sequence). V shed 2 bases, J shed 7 bases, and the junction held 8 bases outside the gene matches. The CDR3 reads CASSLSTGFNEQYF. The CDR3 bases are TGTGCCAGCAGCTTATCGACAGGGTTCAATGAGCAGTACTTC.

In its sample, this clonotype was seen a few times. The gene calls are TRBV12-3 or TRBV12-4 and TRBJ1-6, with a tentative D call TRBD1 (6 bases). V was pared by 7 bases and J by 8 bases, with 21 bases between. CDR3 length: 16 residues. CDR3 bases: TGTGCCAGCACCTCCTCCCAGGGGTCGGGGTATTCACCCCTCCACTTT. Amino acids: CASTSSQGSGYSPLHF.

The V and J genes are TRBV19 and TRBJ1-2; D may be TRBD1 (6 bases). The CDR3 is made up of 14 amino acids. Germline CDR1 LNHDA, CDR2 SQIVND (reference sequence). V was cut by 3 bases and J by 3 bases, with 11 bases left in between. For the CDR3, the DNA is TGTGCCAGTAGTATCAACAGGGTCGACTATGGCTACACCTTC. This encodes CASSINRVDYGYTF. The full variable domain, its missing parts supplied by reference TRBV19 and TRBJ1-2, is DGGITQSPKYLFRKEGQNVTLSCEQNLNHDAMYWYRQDPGQGLRLIYYSQIVNDFQKGDIAEGYSVSREKKESFPLTVTSAQKNPTAFYLCASSINRVDYGYTFGSGTRLTVV.

The chain recombines TRBV12-3 or TRBV12-4 with TRBJ1-1, with TRBD1 matching 7 bases. V was clipped by 5 bases and J by 8 bases; unmatched bases: 5. This CDR3 is built from 12 residues. The CDR3 nucleotides read TGTGCCAGCAGTCTGACAGGGAAGGAAGCTTTCTTT. Translating it yields CASSLTGKEAFF.

This clonotype has just one count. V is TRBV12-3 or TRBV12-4 and J is TRBJ1-1; a possible D gene is TRBD1 (5 bases). Deletions cut 2 bases from V and 7 bases from J, with 8 bases between. There are 12 residues in the CDR3. CDR3 DNA: TGTGCCAGCAGTTTACGGGGACTTGAAGCTTTCTTT. It is translated as CASSLRGLEAFF.

This clonotype was detected ten times or more. CDR3 sequence (DNA): TGCAGCGGGGGGGAACCTAACTATGGCTACACCTTC. Amino acids: CSGGEPNYGYTF. V gene TRBV29-1 combines with J gene TRBJ1-2; D is perhaps TRBD1 (5 bases). This CDR3 comprises 12 residues. Looked up from germline, CDR1 is SQVTM and CDR2 is ANQGSEA. V was trimmed by 7 bases and J by 0 bases, leaving 9 bases between them.

The V and J genes are TRBV20-1 and TRBJ2-5, with D perhaps TRBD1 or TRBD2 (6 bases each). V gave up 6 bases and J gave up 7 bases, with 21 bases separating them. Germline V CDR1 and CDR2: DFQATT, SNEGSKA (reference sequence). This CDR3 is built from 14 residues. CDR3 region: CSADPTGGPRTQYF. The CDR3 DNA reads as TGCAGTGCGGACCCGACAGGAGGGCCCAGGACCCAGTACTTC.

Remarks on this clonotype: The junction and the germline gene differ at one end; a read error may be behind it. The genes are TRBV6-6 and TRBJ2-3; 12 bases are a match to TRBD2. The CDR3 sequence is 16 residues long. Germline loops: CDR1 MNHNY, CDR2 SVGAGI (reference sequence). CDR3 sequence reads: CASRYELAGGTDTQYF. The CDR3 nucleotides read TGTGCCAGCAGATACGAACTAGCGGGGGGCACAGATACTCAGTATTTT.

This clonotype showed up just a few times. The chain has TRBV12-3 or TRBV12-4 and TRBJ2-7; tentatively, D is TRBD1 (5 bases). The V and J ends lost 3 bases and 2 bases respectively, with 11 bases between them. The CDR3 spans 14 residues. The CDR3 reads CASSFARDAYEQYF. CDR3 nucleotide sequence: TGTGCCAGCAGTTTTGCCAGGGATGCCTACGAGCAGTACTTC.

The chain combines TRBV7-9 with TRBJ2-1; no definite D call. TRBJ2-7 matches the DNA end more closely, so the J call is doubtful. CDR3 length equals 13 residues. CDR1 SEHNR and CDR2 FQNEAQ come from the germline V gene (reference sequence). The CDR3 nucleotides are TGTGCCAGCAGCGGCCCGGCCTACAATGAGCAGTACTTC. Protein sequence: CASSGPAYNEQYF.

The V gene is TRBV5-1, the J gene TRBJ2-1; 11 nucleotides agree with TRBD2. CDR1 and CDR2 (germline): SGHRS, YFSETQ. V dropped 2 bases and J dropped 7; count of bases not matched to a gene: 11. This CDR3 has 17 amino acids. CDR3 region: CASSLYVSGGAWNEQFF. DNA for the CDR3: TGCGCCAGCAGCTTATACGTTAGCGGGGGGGCATGGAATGAGCAGTTCTTC.

The CDR3 coding sequence is TGTGCCAGCAGTTACGCGGGGACTCGCGCAATCTACGAGCAGTACTTC. It translates to CASSYAGTRAIYEQYF. This chain links TRBV6-2 or TRBV6-3 with TRBJ2-7; tentatively, D is TRBD2 (6 bases). CDR1 MNHEY and CDR2 SVGEGT come from the germline V gene. The CDR3 length is 16 residues. Trimming shortened V by 2 bases and J by 3 bases, and 17 bases separated the two germline ends.

The J gene is TRBJ2-1, the V gene TRBV19; D remains unclear. Trimming stripped 5 bases from V and 1 base from J, with 6 bases between. This CDR3 comprises 13 residues. Germline CDR1 is LNHDA and CDR2 is SQIVND (reference sequence). The CDR3 reads CASSPRSYNEQFF. CDR3 DNA sequence: TGTGCCAGTAGTCCCCGGTCCTACAATGAGCAGTTCTTC.

CDR3: CAWKSNLGEEKLFF. CDR3 DNA: TGTGCCTGGAAATCCAACCTCGGGGAAGAAAAACTGTTTTTT. The chain employs TRBV30 and TRBJ1-4; no clear D. Trimming cost V 4 bases and J 8 bases, with 17 bases left between them. Germline assignment: CDR1 GTSNPN and CDR2 SVGIG (reference sequence). This CDR3 contains 14 residues.

This clonotype was counted ten times or more. The chain combines TRBV6-2 or TRBV6-3 with TRBJ2-4; maybe TRBD2 (7 bases). The CDR3 sequence is 15 residues long. V was pared by 4 bases and J by 2 bases, with 12 bases between. Per the germline V gene, CDR1 is MNHEY and CDR2 is SVGEGT. The CDR3, as DNA: TGTGCCAGCAGTTCGTCGGGGGGCCCCAAAAACATTCAGTACTTC. It specifies CASSSSGGPKNIQYF.

CDR3 DNA: TGCGCCAGCAGCCAAGTACGAGCGGGATACAATGAGCAGTACTTC. This gives the protein CASSQVRAGYNEQYF. V and J are TRBV4-3 and TRBJ2-1, with 7 bases lining up with TRBD2. The J call may be faulty, since TRBJ2-7 better matches the DNA end. The CDR3 contains 15 residues. The germline gives CDR1 LGHNA, CDR2 YSLEER.

The sample holds one count of this clonotype. At one of its ends the junction is not consistent with the germline gene, which may arise from a read error. V is TRBV5-1 and J is TRBJ2-3; TRBD1 matches 9 bases. The CDR3 runs to 14 residues. Germline CDR1 and CDR2: SGHRS and YFSETQ. The chain's CDR3 is CASSLGQGPDTRYF. The CDR3 nucleotides are TGCGCCAGCAGCCTAGGACAGGGGCCAGATACGCGGTATTTT.

This clonotype has only one observation. The chain couples TRBV3-1 to TRBJ2-7; 7 nucleotides line up with TRBD2. V gave up 2 bases and J gave up 0 bases; unmatched junction bases: 19. Per the germline V gene, CDR1 is LGHDT and CDR2 is YNNKEL (reference sequence). The CDR3 length is 20 residues. CDR3 in DNA: TGTGCCAGCAGCCAAAGTAGCTCGGCAGGGACTACGAGCATCTCCTACGAGCAGTACTTC. Protein product: CASSQSSSAGTTSISYEQYF.

This clonotype has only a few counts. The CDR3 reads CAMRPGQQANTEAFF. In DNA, the CDR3 is TGTGCCATGCGACCGGGCCAACAGGCGAACACTGAAGCTTTCTTT. This chain links TRBV10-3 with TRBJ1-1, with D maybe TRBD1 (5 bases). CDR1 and CDR2 from the germline V gene are ENHRY and SYGVKD. This CDR3 comprises 15 residues. Trimming took off 9 bases at V and 1 base at J, with 18 bases between the two ends.

About this clonotype: This may arise from a read error, as a much more abundant clone is one base away. The genes are TRBV20-1 and TRBJ2-7, with D perhaps TRBD2 (5 bases). The CDR3 runs to 13 residues. The germline gives CDR1 DFQATT, CDR2 SNEGSKA (reference sequence). The DNA of the CDR3 is TGCGGTGCTGGCGCCGAGACTATCTACGAGCAGTACTTC. Protein product: CGAGAETIYEQYF.

With respect to this clonotype: A much larger clonotype is one base distant, so this may be a read error. The chain joins TRBV20-1 to TRBJ2-1; 8 positions agree with TRBD2. Judging by the DNA end, TRBJ2-7 fits better; the J call may be wrong. There are 17 residues in the CDR3. Germline CDR1 reads DFQATT; CDR2 reads SNEGSKA (reference sequence). The CDR3 spells CSATQRSAGGSYNEQYF. Written as DNA, the CDR3 is TGCAGTGCTACCCAAAGGTCTGCGGGGGGATCCTACAATGAGCAGTACTTC.